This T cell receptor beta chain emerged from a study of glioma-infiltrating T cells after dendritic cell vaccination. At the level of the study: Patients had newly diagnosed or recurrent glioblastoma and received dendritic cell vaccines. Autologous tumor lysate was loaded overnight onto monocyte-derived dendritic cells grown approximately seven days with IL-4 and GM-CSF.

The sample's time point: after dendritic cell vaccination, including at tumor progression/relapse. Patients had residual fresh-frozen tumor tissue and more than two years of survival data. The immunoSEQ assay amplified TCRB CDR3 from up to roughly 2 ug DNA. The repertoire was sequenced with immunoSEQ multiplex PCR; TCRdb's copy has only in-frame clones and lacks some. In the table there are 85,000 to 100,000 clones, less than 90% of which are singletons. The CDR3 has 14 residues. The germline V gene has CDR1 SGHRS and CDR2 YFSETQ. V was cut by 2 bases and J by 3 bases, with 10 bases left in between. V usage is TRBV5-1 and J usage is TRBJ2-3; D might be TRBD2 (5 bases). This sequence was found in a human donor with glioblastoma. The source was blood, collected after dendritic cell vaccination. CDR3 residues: CASSFGRGTDTQYF. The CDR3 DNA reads TGCGCCAGCAGCTTTGGGAGAGGGACAGATACGCAGTATTTT.